The text below deals with one TCR beta chain. V was cut by 0 bases and J by 4 bases, with 12 bases left in between. CDR1 SGHDN and CDR2 FVKESK come from the germline V gene. CDR3 length: 16 residues. Method: immunoSEQ multiplex PCR; TCRdb's copy keeps in-frame clones and lacks some. The sample has a few hundred thousand clones, about nine tenths seen once; the top ten hold roughly a tenth. The data originate from a study of blood T cell repertoires in COVID-19. For the study at large: Material from acute and convalescent COVID-19 was sourced from the United States, Italy and Spain.

Individuals drawn from under 30 US areas were about 18 to 95 years old. Donors in Cohort 3 counted as recovered after two negative PCRs, clearance, or symptom resolution. Specimen: PBMCs or T cells enriched from blood (not recorded which). The rearrangement joins TRBV14 to TRBJ2-2, with D tentatively TRBD1 (7 bases). This sequence was found in a woman in her twenties or thirties who had recovered from COVID-19. CDR3 loop: CASSQEAQGGTGELFF. The DNA of the CDR3 is TGTGCCAGCAGCCAAGAGGCTCAGGGGGGCACCGGGGAGCTGTTTTTT.